This passage covers 31 T cell receptor beta chains from one sample sequenced in a study of CXCR3-negative and CXCR3-positive naive CD8 T cells. It was by 5' RACE with UMI labels that the TRB cDNA libraries were prepared. TCRdb re-called the 5' RACE reads; one entry per CDR3 protein, DNA not given. The listing contains 100,000 or so distinct CDR3 sequences. Sequencing input: naive CXCR3- CD8+ T cells from blood. Subset noted: CD45RO-CCR7+CD27+CD95- naive CD8+ T cells lacking CXCR3 (TNR3-). These receptors originate from a human donor in good health. Some clones in this sample may be carry-over from other donors' samples.

The rearrangement uses TRBV12-3 or TRBV12-4 and TRBJ2-7; absent DNA, TCRdb's TRBD2 call cannot be checked. CDR3 length equals 15 residues. This CDR3 is CASSLAERASYEQYF.

The chain combines TRBV18 with TRBJ1-1. The germline V gene has CDR1 KGHSH and CDR2 LQKENI. The CDR3 is 12 amino acids. This CDR3 reads CASLDGNTEAFF.

This chain joins TRBV5-1 and TRBJ2-5; TCRdb lists TRBD1, though no DNA is available to test this call. The CDR3 spans 16 residues. Germline lookup yields CDR1 SGHRS and CDR2 YFSETQ. The CDR3 is CASSVSGTEMLQTQYF.

The gene calls are TRBV29-1 and TRBJ2-2. The CDR3 length is 13 residues. Germline CDR1 and CDR2: SQVTM and ANQGSEA. The CDR3 spells CSVLQENTGELFF.

The chain carries TRBV4-1 and TRBJ2-1; TCRdb's assignment of TRBD1 cannot be checked, as there is no DNA. The CDR3 extends over 15 amino acids. The germline CDR1 and CDR2 sequences are MGHRA and YSYEKL. CDR3 amino acids: CASSQVGGSTNEQFF.

CDR3 sequence: CSARDASGTYNEQFF. The J gene is TRBJ2-1, the V gene TRBV20-1; the D gene TCRdb calls, TRBD2, cannot be checked with no DNA. The CDR3 covers 15 residues. Germline CDR1 and CDR2: DFQATT and SNEGSKA (reference sequence).

The genes are TRBV7-9 and TRBJ2-1; TCRdb calls TRBD2, which cannot be checked without DNA. This CDR3 has 17 residues. The germline V gene has CDR1 SEHNR and CDR2 FQNEAQ (reference sequence). The CDR3 sequence is CASSSFDPSGPYNEQFF.

The chain combines TRBV4-3 with TRBJ2-7; the D gene TCRdb calls, TRBD1, cannot be checked with no DNA. The CDR3 runs 17 residues. Germline CDR1 reads LGHNA; CDR2 reads YSLEER. CDR3 region: CASSQDPGTGGRNEQYF.

The chain recombines TRBV5-1 with TRBJ2-7; TCRdb lists TRBD1, though no DNA is available to test this call. CDR3 length: 12 amino acids. Germline V gene data show CDR1 as SGHRS and CDR2 as YFSETQ. CDR3 protein: CASSWTGSEQYF.

The chain recombines TRBV10-1 with TRBJ2-3; TCRdb names TRBD1, which stays unverified in the absence of DNA. CDR3 length equals 16 residues. Per germline, CDR1 WNHNN and CDR2 SYGVQD (reference sequence). CDR3: CASSEWDRLRTDTQYF.

J is TRBJ2-7 and V is TRBV7-9; TCRdb picks TRBD2, but there is no DNA to check that call. Per germline, CDR1 SEHNR and CDR2 FQNEAQ (reference sequence). This CDR3 comprises 17 residues. The CDR3 sequence: CASSPIGPTPFPYEQYF.

V and J are TRBV6-5 and TRBJ2-7. CDR1 and CDR2 (germline): MNHEY, SVGAGI. The CDR3 sequence is 13 residues long. The CDR3 sequence: CASSYSPAYEQYF.

This chain uses TRBV29-1 with TRBJ2-7; checking the TCRdb D call of TRBD1 is not possible without DNA. CDR1 and CDR2 (germline): SQVTM, ANQGSEA. This CDR3 region has 14 residues. The CDR3 loop is CSVEEQGSPYEQYF.

The chain is built from TRBV28 and TRBJ2-1; checking the TCRdb D call of TRBD2 is not possible without DNA. Per the germline V gene, CDR1 is MDHEN and CDR2 is SYDVKM. The CDR3 is 14 amino acids. CDR3 amino acids: CASSRGLVYNEQFF.

The chain carries TRBV18 and TRBJ1-1; TCRdb selects TRBD1, and the lack of DNA leaves this call unchecked. The CDR3 loop spans 15 amino acids. CDR1 KGHSH and CDR2 LQKENI come from the germline V gene. The CDR3: CASSIGQGPTPEAFF.

The chain carries TRBV19 and TRBJ1-5. The CDR3 extends over 14 amino acids. The germline gives CDR1 LNHDA, CDR2 SQIVND (reference sequence). The CDR3 is CASDDQRGDQPQHF.

The chain is built from TRBV7-3 and TRBJ2-1. CDR3 length: 14 residues. CDR1 SGHTA and CDR2 FQGTGA come from the germline V gene. This CDR3 reads CASSLTGDYHEQFF. The entire variable domain, with the rest obtained from reference TRBV7-3 and TRBJ2-1, is as follows: GAGVSQTPSNKVTEKGKYVELRCDPISGHTALYWYRQSLGQGPEFLIYFQGTGAADDSGLPNDRFFAVRPEGSVSTLKIQRTERGDSAVYLCASSLTGDYHEQFFGPGTRLTVL.

The chain links TRBV21-1 to TRBJ2-4; TCRdb names TRBD1, which stays unverified in the absence of DNA. TRBV21-1 is a known pseudogene. The CDR3 length is 21 residues. This CDR3 reads CASTSTHRDRVHGMTKNIQYF.

The rearrangement links TRBV14 to TRBJ1-1. CDR3 size: 14 residues. Germline loops: CDR1 SGHDN, CDR2 FVKESK. CDR3 residues: CASSQTVVNTEAFF.

The CDR3 region is CASSQGRNTDTQYF. The gene calls are TRBV4-3 and TRBJ2-3. Germline V gene sequence: CDR1 LGHNA, CDR2 YSLEER. The CDR3 has 14 amino acids.

CDR3 protein: CSVQEGTTVMFEQFF. The chain links TRBV20-1 to TRBJ2-1; TCRdb's assignment of TRBD2 cannot be checked, as there is no DNA. There are 15 residues in the CDR3. Germline CDR1 and CDR2: DFQATT and SNEGSKA (reference sequence).

This sequence joins TRBV25-1 and TRBJ2-1. This CDR3 has 15 residues. Germline loops: CDR1 MGHDK, CDR2 SYGVNS. CDR3 amino acids: CASSAAVSSYNEQFF.

This sequence joins TRBV14 and TRBJ2-1; TCRdb outputs TRBD2, but without DNA this stays unchecked. Germline V gene data show CDR1 as SGHDN and CDR2 as FVKESK. The CDR3 extends over 15 amino acids. The chain's CDR3 is CASSRRASTNNEQFF. The whole variable domain, remainder taken from reference TRBV14 and TRBJ2-1, is EAGVTQFPSHSVIEKGQTVTLRCDPISGHDNLYWYRRVMGKEIKFLLHFVKESKQDESGMPNNRFLAERTGGTYSTLKVQPAELEDSGVYFCASSRRASTNNEQFFGPGTRLTVL.

The J gene is TRBJ2-5, the V gene TRBV12-3 or TRBV12-4; TCRdb calls TRBD1, which cannot be checked without DNA. This CDR3 region has 15 residues. The CDR3 here is CASSPFGTGEETQYF.

Considering frequency, this clonotype is medium-sized (0.01 to 0.1%). This sequence joins TRBV7-7 and TRBJ2-2; the D gene TCRdb calls, TRBD1, cannot be checked with no DNA. The CDR3 runs 14 residues. Per the germline V gene, CDR1 is SSHAT and CDR2 is FNYEAQ (reference sequence). The CDR3 spells CASSPGRHTGELFF.

The chain carries TRBV29-1 and TRBJ2-7; the D call of TRBD1 rests on TCRdb alone, since no DNA is present to check it. This CDR3 has 14 amino acids. CDR1 and CDR2 (germline): SQVTM, ANQGSEA. The chain's CDR3 is CSVTGQGESYEQYF.

V gene TRBV12-3 or TRBV12-4 combines with J gene TRBJ2-1; the TRBD2 assignment by TCRdb is unverifiable without DNA. This CDR3 is built from 19 residues. The CDR3 here is CASSLEVLAGGPQYNEQFF.

The chain is built from TRBV20-1 and TRBJ1-1. The CDR3 consists of 12 residues. The germline V gene has CDR1 DFQATT and CDR2 SNEGSKA (reference sequence). The CDR3 protein is CSVREGDTEAFF.

The CDR3 sequence: CSVPPGLAEVYNEQFF. V and J are TRBV29-1 and TRBJ2-1; TCRdb indicates TRBD2, and absent DNA this call remains unverified. The CDR3 extends over 16 amino acids. Germline CDR1 is SQVTM and CDR2 is ANQGSEA.

The rearrangement links TRBV12-3 or TRBV12-4 to TRBJ1-6; TCRdb calls TRBD1, which cannot be checked without DNA. This CDR3 has 15 amino acids. Here the CDR3 reads CASSARTGGDSPLHF.

The chain recombines TRBV5-1 with TRBJ1-1. This CDR3 comprises 14 residues. Germline CDR1 reads SGHRS; CDR2 reads YFSETQ. CDR3: CASSLNGLNTEAFF.